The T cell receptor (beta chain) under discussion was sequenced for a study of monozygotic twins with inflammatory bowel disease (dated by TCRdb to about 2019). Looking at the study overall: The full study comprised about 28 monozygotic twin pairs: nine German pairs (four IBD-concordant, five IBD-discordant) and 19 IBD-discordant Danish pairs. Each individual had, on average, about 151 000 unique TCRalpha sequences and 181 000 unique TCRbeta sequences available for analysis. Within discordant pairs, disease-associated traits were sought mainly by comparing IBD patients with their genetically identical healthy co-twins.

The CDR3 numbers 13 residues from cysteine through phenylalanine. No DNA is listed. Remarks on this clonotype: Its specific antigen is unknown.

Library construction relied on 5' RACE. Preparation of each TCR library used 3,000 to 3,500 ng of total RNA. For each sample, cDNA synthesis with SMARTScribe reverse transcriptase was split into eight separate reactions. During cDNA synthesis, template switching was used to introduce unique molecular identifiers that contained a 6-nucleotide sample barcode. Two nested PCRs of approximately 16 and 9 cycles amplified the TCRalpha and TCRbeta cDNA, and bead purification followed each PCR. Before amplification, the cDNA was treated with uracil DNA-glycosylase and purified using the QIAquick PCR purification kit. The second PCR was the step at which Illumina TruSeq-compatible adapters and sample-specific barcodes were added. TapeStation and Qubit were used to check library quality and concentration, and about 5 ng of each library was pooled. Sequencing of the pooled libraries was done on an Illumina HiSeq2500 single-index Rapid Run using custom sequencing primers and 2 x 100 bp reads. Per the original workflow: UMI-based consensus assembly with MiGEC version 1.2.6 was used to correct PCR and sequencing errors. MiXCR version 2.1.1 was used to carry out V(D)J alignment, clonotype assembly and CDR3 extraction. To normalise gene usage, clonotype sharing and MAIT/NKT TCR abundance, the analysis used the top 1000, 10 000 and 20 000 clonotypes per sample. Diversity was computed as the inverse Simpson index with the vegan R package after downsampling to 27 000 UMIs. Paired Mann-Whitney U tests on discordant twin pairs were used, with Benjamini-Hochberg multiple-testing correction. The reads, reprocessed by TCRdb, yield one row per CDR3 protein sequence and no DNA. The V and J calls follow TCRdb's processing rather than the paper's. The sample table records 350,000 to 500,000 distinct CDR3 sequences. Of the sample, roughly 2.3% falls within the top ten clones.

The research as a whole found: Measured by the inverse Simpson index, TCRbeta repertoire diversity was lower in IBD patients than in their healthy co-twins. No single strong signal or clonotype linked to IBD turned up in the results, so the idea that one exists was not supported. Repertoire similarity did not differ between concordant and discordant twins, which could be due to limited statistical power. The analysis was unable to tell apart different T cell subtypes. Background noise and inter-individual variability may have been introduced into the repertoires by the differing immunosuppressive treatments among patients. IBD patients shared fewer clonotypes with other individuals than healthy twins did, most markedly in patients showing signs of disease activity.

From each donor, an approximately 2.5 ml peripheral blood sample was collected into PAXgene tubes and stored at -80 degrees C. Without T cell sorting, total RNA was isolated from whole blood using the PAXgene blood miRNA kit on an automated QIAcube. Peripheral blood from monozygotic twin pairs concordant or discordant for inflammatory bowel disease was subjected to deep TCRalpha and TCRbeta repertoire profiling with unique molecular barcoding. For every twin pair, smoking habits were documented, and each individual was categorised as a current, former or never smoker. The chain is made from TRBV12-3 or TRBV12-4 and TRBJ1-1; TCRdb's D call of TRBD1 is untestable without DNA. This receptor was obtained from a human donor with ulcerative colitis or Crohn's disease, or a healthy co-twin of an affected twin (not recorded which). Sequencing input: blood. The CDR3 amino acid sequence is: CASSPGTGAEAFF.